Listed below are T cell receptor beta chains from one sample, sequenced in a study of Graves' ophthalmopathy and Graves' hyperthyroidism. TCRdb reanalysed the multiplex PCR reads using MiXCR and keeps one entry per CDR3 protein. The sample gives around 1,200,000 distinct CDR3 sequences, 35% to 45% of which show up once; around 10% is in the top ten. Sequencing was done on a sample of peripheral blood or thyroid tissue (not recorded which). Every receptor here comes from an adult man with Graves' hyperthyroidism. CDR3s include the opening cysteine and the closing phenylalanine or tryptophan. Each record gives: J gene, V gene, D gene, clone size, CDR3 DNA, CDR3 protein. D genes are given only for firm matches. Rows may omit the clone size; those that give it use once, few, many or a size class.

>TRBJ1-6|TRBV10-3|NA|many
TGTGCCATCAAGGACAACGATAATTCACCCCTCCACTTT
CAIKDNDNSPLHF
>TRBJ2-5|TRBV30|NA|NA
TGTGCCTGGGGGGGGCTGGAGACCCAGTACTTC
CAWGGLETQYF
>TRBJ2-6|TRBV2|NA|once
TGTGCCAACTCTGGGGCTAACTCTGGGGCCAACGTCCTGACTTTC
CANSGANSGANVLTF
>TRBJ1-6|TRBV29-1|NA|NA
TGCAGCGTCGCGACTAGCGGGGGAGAGACGGTCAACTCACCCCTCCACTTT
CSVATSGGETVNSPLHF
>TRBJ2-7|TRBV11-2|TRBD1|NA
TGTGCCAGCAGCAATCCGGGACAGGCCTACGAGCAGTACTTC
CASSNPGQAYEQYF
>TRBJ2-5|TRBV6-6|NA|NA
TGTGCCAGTCGGGTGGGACTCCAAGAGACCCAGTACTTC
CASRVGLQETQYF
>TRBJ1-1|TRBV10-2|TRBD1|NA
TGTGCCAGCAAACACGGCTATGGCTACACAGGGGACGTGAATGAAGCTTTCTTT
CASKHGYGYTGDVNEAFF
>TRBJ1-2|TRBV9|NA|NA
TGTGCCAGCAGCAAAGCCGCAGCCACGCCCTACTATGGCTACACCTTC
CASSKAAATPYYGYTF
>TRBJ2-3|TRBV19|NA|few
TGTGCCAGTAGTATGGTGGATACGCAGTATTTT
CASSMVDTQYF
>TRBJ2-7|TRBV6-5|NA|many
TGTGCCACCTTAAGGGGGTACGAGCAGTACTTC
CATLRGYEQYF
>TRBJ2-7|TRBV7-8|NA|many
TGTGCCAGCAGCTTAGGGACAGCTATCTACGAGCAGTACTTC
CASSLGTAIYEQYF
>TRBJ1-2|TRBV28|NA|few
TGTGCCAGCACCGAGGGGAGACCCTATGGCTACACCTTC
CASTEGRPYGYTF
>TRBJ2-7|TRBV7-2|NA|NA
TGTGCCAGCTCACCACCGTCACTAAGCTCCTACGAGCAGTACTTC
CASSPPSLSSYEQYF
>TRBJ1-1|TRBV2|NA|few
TGTGCCAGCCAAAGGACCCCCAGCACTGAAGCTTTCTTT
CASQRTPSTEAFF